The next 19 T cell receptor beta chains were all read from a single sample in a study of shared clonotypes between healthy human individuals. Naive CD8 isolation took CD45RO-negative cells positively selected for CCR7 and excluded terminally differentiated effector memory CD45RA+ cells. The method was immunoSEQ multiplex PCR; TCRdb's version includes in-frame clones alone and lacks a portion of them. The sample lists about 2 million clones; about 95% were seen once. Sequencing was carried out using naive CD8+ T cells sorted from blood. These receptors were obtained from a man aged 18-30 years in good health.

The chain links TRBV9 to TRBJ1-3; no firm D call. Trimming pared 0 bases from V and 3 bases from J, leaving 7 bases between. This CDR3 has 14 residues. Looked up from germline, CDR1 is SGDLS and CDR2 is YYNGEE. This chain's CDR3 is CASSVDEGGNTIYF. The CDR3, as DNA: TGTGCCAGCAGCGTAGACGAGGGTGGAAACACCATATATTTT.

The chain combines TRBV15 with TRBJ2-3; D call uncertain. This CDR3 region has 13 residues. V lost 0 bases to trimming and J lost 4 bases, with 5 bases between them. Germline V gives CDR1 LNHNV, CDR2 YYDKDF (reference sequence). The CDR3, as DNA: TGTGCCACCAGCAGAGATTCCTCAGATACGCAGTATTTT. It is translated as CATSRDSSDTQYF.

The chain employs TRBV10-1 and TRBJ2-5; D unclear. The V end lost 4 bases, the J end lost 4 bases, and 10 bases lay between the germline ends. This CDR3 comprises 13 residues. Germline-derived CDR1 and CDR2 are WNHNN and SYGVQD (reference sequence). The CDR3, as DNA: TGCGCCAGCAGTGCCGCAATGGGAGAGACCCAGTACTTC. Protein sequence: CASSAAMGETQYF.

On this clone: Additional DNA sequences in this sample encode the identical CDR3. The chain uses TRBV7-9 and TRBJ2-7; the D gene is possibly TRBD1 (6 bases). Trimming stripped 5 bases from V and 3 bases from J, with 11 bases between. The length of the CDR3 is 13 residues. Germline-derived CDR1 and CDR2 are SEHNR and FQNEAQ (reference sequence). This chain's CDR3 is CASSPSDSYEQYF. Here the CDR3 DNA reads TGTGCCAGCAGCCCCTCGGACAGCTACGAGCAGTACTTC.

The V call is TRBV14, the J call TRBJ2-7; possible D gene TRBD1, 5 bases. Germline CDR1 SGHDN, CDR2 FVKESK. With 5 bases removed from V and 2 bases from J, the gap between germline ends came to 7 bases. The CDR3 contains 12 residues. The CDR3 coding sequence is TGTGCCAGCAGCGACAGAACCTACGAGCAGTACTTC. Its translation: CASSDRTYEQYF. Drawing the rest from reference TRBV14 and TRBJ2-7, the complete variable domain is EAGVTQFPSHSVIEKGQTVTLRCDPISGHDNLYWYRRVMGKEIKFLLHFVKESKQDESGMPNNRFLAERTGGTYSTLKVQPAELEDSGVYFCASSDRTYEQYFGPGTRLTVT.

V usage is TRBV7-2 and J usage is TRBJ1-2, with 9 nucleotides matching TRBD1. In germline, CDR1 is SGHTA, CDR2 FQGNSA. CDR3 length: 14 amino acids. With V trimmed by 5 bases and J by 3 bases, 4 bases remained unmatched. This chain's CDR3 is CASSKGQGYYGYTF. In DNA, the CDR3 is TGTGCCAGCAGCAAGGGACAGGGTTACTATGGCTACACCTTC.

As DNA, the CDR3 is TGCGCCAGCAGCCAGGGACTAGCGGGAGAAGGGACCCAGTACTTC. It encodes CASSQGLAGEGTQYF. The chain uses TRBV10-2 and TRBJ2-5, with TRBD2 matching over 14 bases. Germline CDR1 is WSHSY and CDR2 is SAAADI. This CDR3 region has 15 residues. V shed 6 bases, J shed 7 bases, and the junction held 7 bases outside the gene matches.

V gene TRBV5-7 combines with J gene TRBJ2-1; no clear D gene. TRBV5-7 is an ORF, with its function uncertain. The CDR3 is 19 residues long. V lost 0 bases and J lost 2, with 21 bases in between. CDR3 loop: CASSLALRAGRNTYNEQFF. CDR3 bases: TGTGCCAGCAGCTTGGCGCTTAGGGCAGGCAGGAACACCTACAATGAGCAGTTCTTC.

About this clone: Other DNA sequences in the same sample also yield this CDR3. The genes are TRBV7-9 and TRBJ1-1; 8 bases are shared with TRBD1. J was trimmed by 2 bases and V by 1 base; bases with no gene match: 3. Germline V CDR1 and CDR2: SEHNR, FQNEAQ (reference sequence). This CDR3 comprises 15 residues. The CDR3 spells CASSLVGQANTEAFF. CDR3 sequence (DNA): TGTGCCAGCAGCTTAGTGGGACAGGCAAACACTGAAGCTTTCTTT. Together with reference TRBV7-9 and TRBJ1-1, the CDR3 gives the full variable domain: DTGVSQNPRHKITKRGQNVTFRCDPISEHNRLYWYRQTLGQGPEFLTYFQNEAQLEKSRLLSDRFSAERPKGSFSTLEIQRTEQGDSAMYLCASSLVGQANTEAFFGQGTRLTVV.

This clone was picked up one time. The chain recombines TRBV4-1 with TRBJ2-7; D might be TRBD2 (5 bases). Germline lookup yields CDR1 MGHRA and CDR2 YSYEKL. The V gene lost 0 bases and the J gene lost 2 bases, with 8 bases spanning the gap. The CDR3 runs 14 residues. CDR3 loop: CASSQEAAPYEQYF. CDR3 nucleotides: TGCGCCAGCAGCCAAGAAGCGGCCCCCTACGAGCAGTACTTC.

CDR3 DNA: TGTGCCAGCAGTTTCGGACTAGCGGTCGCAGATACGCAGTATTTT. It translates to CASSFGLAVADTQYF. The V gene is TRBV27, the J gene TRBJ2-3; 10 bases line up with TRBD2. J gave up 4 bases and V 3 bases, and 4 bases lay outside the gene matches. Germline CDR1 reads MNHEY; CDR2 reads SMNVEV (reference sequence). This CDR3 spans 15 amino acids.

The V and J genes are TRBV5-6 and TRBJ1-4, with D possibly TRBD1 on 5 matching bases. V was trimmed by 0 bases and J by 8 bases, leaving 11 bases between them. Germline V gene lookup returns CDR1 SGHDT and CDR2 YYEEEE. This CDR3 spans 14 amino acids. The CDR3 here is CASSLGGLEEKLFF. As DNA, the CDR3 is TGTGCCAGCAGCTTGGGGGGCCTAGAGGAAAAACTGTTTTTT.

The V and J genes are TRBV6-5 and TRBJ1-2, with D maybe TRBD1 (5 bases). The V and J ends lost 0 bases and 5 bases respectively, with 13 bases between them. Per the germline V gene, CDR1 is MNHEY and CDR2 is SVGAGI. CDR3 size: 15 residues. The CDR3 DNA reads TGTGCCAGCAGTTACTCGCTCCCCGGGGCTTATGGCTACACCTTC. Its protein is CASSYSLPGAYGYTF.

The CDR3 is CASSTTGGYYEQYF. In nucleotides, the CDR3 is TGTGCCAGCAGTACGACAGGGGGCTACTACGAGCAGTACTTC. The chain links TRBV28 to TRBJ2-7; 10 bases are a match to TRBD1. V lost 5 bases and J lost 3; bases outside the gene matches: 4. Germline CDR1 MDHEN, CDR2 SYDVKM. There are 14 residues in the CDR3.

V and J are TRBV30 and TRBJ2-7, with 7 bases matching TRBD1. The trim removed 0 bases at V and 1 base at J, leaving 3 bases unmatched. CDR3 length: 14 residues. Germline CDR1 reads GTSNPN; CDR2 reads SVGIG (reference sequence). The CDR3, as DNA: TGTGCCTGGAGTGTGGGACAGCTTTCCTACGAGCAGTACTTC. This translates into CAWSVGQLSYEQYF.

The genes are TRBV6-1 and TRBJ2-1, with TRBD2 identical over 8 bases. The CDR3 sequence is 18 residues long. The V gene's germline CDR1 is MNHNS and CDR2 SASEGT. V lost 1 base and J lost 4; bases outside the gene matches: 12. CDR3 in DNA: TGTGCCAGCAGTGAAGTCAACCTCGGGAGGGTCACGTACAATGAGCAGTTCTTC. Encoded protein: CASSEVNLGRVTYNEQFF.

This clone was seen more than once but under ten times. The chain carries TRBV4-1 and TRBJ1-2; D remains unclear. CDR3 length: 12 amino acids. CDR1 and CDR2 (germline): MGHRA, YSYEKL. Between the trimmed V and J ends, which lost 1 base and 7 bases, there was a span of 7 bases. Written as DNA, the CDR3 is TGCGCCAGCAGCCAAGGAGGGTTTGGCTACACCTTC. This codes for CASSQGGFGYTF.

This chain links TRBV2 with TRBJ1-1; D ambiguous. Deletions cut 2 bases from V and 1 base from J, with 14 bases between. The germline V gene encodes CDR1 SNHLY and CDR2 FYNNEI. This CDR3 contains 16 residues. Here the CDR3 DNA reads TGTGCCAGCAGTGAACGGGAAGGGTACGAGAACACTGAAGCTTTCTTT. Protein product: CASSEREGYENTEAFF.

The V gene is TRBV9, the J gene TRBJ2-3; D remains unclear. The CDR3 loop spans 14 amino acids. V lost 2 bases and J lost 4, with 11 bases in between. In germline, CDR1 is SGDLS, CDR2 YYNGEE. The DNA for the CDR3 is TGTGCCAGCAGCGTCTACGGGTTAGCAGATACGCAGTATTTT. This translates into CASSVYGLADTQYF.